Listed below are T cell receptor beta chains from one sample, sequenced in a study of metastatic and nonmetastatic thyroid tumors. TCRdb re-called clones via MiXCR from the PCR reads. The sample consists of over 15,000 clones, roughly 30% of them appearing once. Input material: tumor tissue. The source is a female donor with papillary thyroid cancer or a benign thyroid nodule (not recorded which). Some clones in this sample may be carry-over from other donors' samples. Each CDR3 is given with its conserved first and last residue. The D gene is left open where the match is weak. Some rows mark clone size as missing; the rest say once, few, many or name a class of expanded clone.

j_call d_call v_call clone_size cdr3_aa cdr3_nt
TRBJ1-4 - TRBV5-1 many CASSGGVDEKLFF TGCGCCAGCAGCGGGGGGGTTGATGAAAAACTGTTTTTT
TRBJ1-1 TRBD1 TRBV5-6 many CASSFWPSQGGTEAFF TGTGCCAGCAGCTTCTGGCCATCCCAGGGGGGCACTGAAGCTTTCTTT
TRBJ1-1 - TRBV11-2 many CASSLGRPRGSEAFF TGTGCCAGCAGCTTGGGGCGGCCCAGAGGGAGTGAAGCTTTCTTT
TRBJ2-7 TRBD1 TRBV5-1 once CASSLGTGGREQYF TGCGCCAGCAGCTTGGGGACAGGGGGCCGCGAGCAGTACTTC
TRBJ2-3 TRBD2 TRBV7-2 many CASSLLAGVRSSTDTQYF TGTGCCAGCAGCTTACTAGCGGGGGTCAGATCTAGCACAGATACGCAGTATTTT
TRBJ2-2 TRBD2 TRBV6-1 - CASSGLAGDTGELFF TGTGCCAGCAGCGGACTAGCGGGAGACACCGGGGAGCTGTTTTTT
TRBJ1-2 TRBD1 TRBV19 - CASSTGTGVGYTF TGTGCCAGTAGTACCGGGACAGGGGTTGGCTACACCTTC
TRBJ2-3 TRBD1 TRBV3-1 - CASSQGISDRGRMGTQYF TGTGCCAGCAGCCAAGGAATTTCGGACAGGGGGCGCATGGGGACGCAGTATTTT
TRBJ2-7 - TRBV30 - CAWSSSYEQYF TGTGCCTGGAGTTCGTCATACGAGCAGTACTTC
TRBJ2-7 - TRBV30 - CAWSGPSGQYF TGTGCCTGGAGTGGTCCATCGGGGCAGTACTTC